Detailed here is one T cell receptor (beta chain). Its specificity is unknown. This record belongs to a study of T cell responses to AZD1222 COVID-19 vaccine. Broader study findings: Repertoires were sampled only after the peak T cell response. Possibly, clonal diversity was underestimated; donors were largely white British and included more females. Seropositive AZD1222 recipients at baseline numbered only five or six.

Germline CDR1 SNHLY, CDR2 FYNNEI. After removal of 10 bases from V and 5 bases from J, the junction contained 7 bases not matched to a gene. The CDR3 spans 12 residues. Clones were sequenced by immunoSEQ multiplex PCR, and TCRdb holds only the in-frame ones, with some missing. The table records about 160,000 clones, approximately 94% of them present only once. The rearrangement links TRBV2 to TRBJ1-2; 7 bases are a match to TRBD1. The clonotype was recovered from an adult in good health. Sequences were derived from peripheral blood, sampled on day 0 of AZD1222 vaccination. CDR3 amino acids: CATGDRAYGYTF. CDR3 nucleotide sequence: TGTGCCACCGGGGACAGAGCATATGGCTACACCTTC.